This T cell receptor beta chain was sequenced for a study of Graves' ophthalmopathy and Graves' hyperthyroidism. The V gene's germline CDR1 is MNHNS and CDR2 SASEGT. The CDR3 spans 15 residues. Trimming pared 6 bases from V and 0 bases from J, leaving 12 bases between. Points from the study as a whole: Discrimination between ophthalmopathy and stable hyperthyroidism by a 13-signature model showed about 85% sensitivity and 65% to 84% specificity.

The TCR beta CDR3 regions underwent amplification from RNA transcripts. RT-PCR with HTBI primers came first, then second-round multiplex PCR. TCRdb independently ran MiXCR on the multiplex PCR reads; one entry per CDR3 protein. Among 350,000 or so distinct CDR3 sequences listed, 15% to 20% were seen once. In this sample, this clonotype turned up many times. Its matching antigen is unknown. The sample comprised peripheral blood. The chain employs TRBV6-1 and TRBJ1-5; TRBD1 is a possible D gene (6 bases). The clonotype was recovered from an adult man with Graves' ophthalmopathy. The CDR3 region has the DNA TGTGCCAGCAGGAGAACAGGGAATAGCAATCAGCCCCAGCATTTT. This translates into CASRRTGNSNQPQHF.